This TCR beta chain was observed in a study of T cell changes during pregnancy in multiple sclerosis. V was trimmed by 3 bases and J by 2 bases, leaving 8 bases between them. The CDR3 is 13 residues long. Germline V CDR1 and CDR2: SGHNT, YYREEE (reference sequence). TCRdb's table, derived via immunoSEQ multiplex PCR, lists solely in-frame clones and lacks some. The data show 70,000 to 95,000 clones, about 93% seen once. The source is a female donor with multiple sclerosis, enrolled in a pregnancy study. The sample was peripheral blood, taken in the first trimester of pregnancy. The rearrangement joins TRBV5-4 to TRBJ2-5, with a weak D call TRBD2 (5 bases). As DNA, the CDR3 is TGTGCCAGCAGCTACGGACTGCAAGAGACCCAGTACTTC. Encoded protein: CASSYGLQETQYF.